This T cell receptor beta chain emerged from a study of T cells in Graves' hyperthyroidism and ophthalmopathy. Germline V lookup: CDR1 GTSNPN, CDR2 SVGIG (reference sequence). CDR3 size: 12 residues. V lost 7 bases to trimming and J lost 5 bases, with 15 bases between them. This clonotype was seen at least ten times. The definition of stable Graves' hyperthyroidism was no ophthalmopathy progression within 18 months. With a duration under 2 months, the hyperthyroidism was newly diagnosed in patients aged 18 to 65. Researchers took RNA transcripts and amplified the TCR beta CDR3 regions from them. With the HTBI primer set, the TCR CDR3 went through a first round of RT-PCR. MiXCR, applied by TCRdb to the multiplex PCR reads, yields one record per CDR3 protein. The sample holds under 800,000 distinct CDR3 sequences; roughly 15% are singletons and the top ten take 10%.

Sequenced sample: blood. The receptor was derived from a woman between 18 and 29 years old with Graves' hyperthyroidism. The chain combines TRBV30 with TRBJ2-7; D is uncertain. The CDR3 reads CAFRRELDEQYF. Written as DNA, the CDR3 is TGTGCCTTCCGCCGAGAACTGGACGAGCAGTACTTC.